This T cell receptor (beta chain) was profiled in a study of blood T cell repertoires in COVID-19 (dated by TCRdb to 2019 to 2021). About the investigation overall: Collaborator samples came from the United States, Italy and Spain and covered acute and convalescent phases of COVID-19. Where available, HLA class I and class II types were obtained from metadata supplied by the sample provider rather than from assay-based typing. Sample metadata almost always included a de-identified subject ID, COVID-19 status, age in years and sex. The dataset comprised deeply sampled blood TCRbeta repertoires from subjects exposed to, actively infected with, or recovered from COVID-19. The repertoires were released in a freely available public database intended as a resource for research on the immune response to SARS-CoV-2. Samples were obtained from the ongoing ImmuneRACE study (first 160 participants) and from some 1,300 subjects provided by 6 global collaborators. The prospective study material was composed of cDNA or gDNA derived from T cells, B-cell-depleted T cells, or PBMCs. What the research found in general, with its limitations: The quantity of clinical and demographic metadata differed by source and by participant and was supplied without curation.

Participants in the prospective study were enrolled through a virtual design, were aged roughly 18 to 95 years, and lived in roughly 25 United States geographic areas. Cohort assignment in the prospective study relied on participant-reported clinical history from a screening survey and a study questionnaire. Exposed participants were defined as having been in contact with someone with a PCR-confirmed or clinician-diagnosed COVID-19 case within 2 weeks of study entry. Each participant in the prospective study had whole blood, serum and a nasopharyngeal or oropharyngeal swab collected by mobile phlebotomists. Over a roughly 2-month period, participants in the prospective study had the option of providing additional blood draws and questionnaires. Prospective study blood samples were shipped either frozen or at room temperature before DNA extraction. As for this clone: What this receptor recognizes is not known. No much larger clone exists at a distance of one base, and base qualities are not known.

In the germline V gene, CDR1 corresponds to SNHLY and CDR2 to FYNNEI. The CDR3 measures 14 amino acids from cysteine to phenylalanine. The sequence is cut down to CDR3 DNA, 42 bases in frame from base 1. Between the V and J ends, shortened by 3 bases and 8 bases respectively, the junction contains 14 bases. TCRbeta CDR3 regions were amplified from genomic DNA by means of the immunoSEQ Assay, a bias-controlled multiplex PCR. Processing in the source paper ran as follows. The number of nucleated cells in each sample was estimated from the amplification of reference gene primers within the assay. To quantify the absolute abundance of each unique TCRbeta CDR3 rearrangement, sequence reads were collapsed and filtered. For each sample, productive Simpson clonality was calculated as the square root of Simpson's diversity index across productive rearrangements. In TCRdb, the immuneACCESS table is reduced to in-frame sequences with V and J assigned. These tables do not hold every clone; where another copy was compared, an unresolved V gene accounts for under half, and the others remain unexplained. The V and J calls and clone size were taken over from that table, and D and trimming were inferred from the DNA. The sample includes 220,000 or so clones, with about 90% observed a single time. Of the sample, around 15% falls within the top ten clones.

Specimen: PBMCs or T cells enriched from blood (not recorded which). The chain is made from TRBV2 and TRBJ2-1; confidence is insufficient to name the D gene. This TCR was sampled from a man aged 25-45 years who had been exposed to COVID-19. The CDR3 reads as follows: CASSDSVAPHEQFF. The nucleotide sequence is TGTGCCAGCAGTGATTCGGTAGCACCTCATGAGCAGTTCTTC.